The 18 T cell receptor beta chains given below trace back to one sample, sequenced in a study of T cell responses to AZD1222 COVID-19 vaccine. This table comes from immunoSEQ multiplex PCR, and its TCRdb copy is limited to in-frame clones, with some not included. The sample has some 80,000 clones; 90% are singletons. Sequencing was performed on peripheral blood, taken 28 days after the second AZD1222 dose. These TCRs come from an adult who received the AZD1222 COVID-19 vaccine.

The V call is TRBV7-6, the J call TRBJ1-3; weak D call: TRBD1 (5 bases). Trimming stripped 4 bases from V and 2 bases from J, with 9 bases between. Germline lookup yields CDR1 SGHVS and CDR2 FNYEAQ. This CDR3 is built from 14 residues. The CDR3 DNA sequence: TGTGCCAGCAGCTGGGGGGATCCTGGAAACACCATATATTTT. Its translation is CASSWGDPGNTIYF.

The chain is built from TRBV27 and TRBJ1-3; 7 nucleotides agree with TRBD1. V shed 5 bases, J shed 0 bases, and the junction held 10 bases outside the gene matches. Germline CDR1 is MNHEY and CDR2 is SMNVEV (reference sequence). The CDR3 has 17 residues. The CDR3 region has the DNA TGTGCCAGCAGTGGAGACGGGACAGTCAGCTCTGGAAACACCATATATTTT. Protein: CASSGDGTVSSGNTIYF.

The chain has TRBV19 and TRBJ2-7; 7 nucleotides match TRBD1. The junction had 10 bases not matched to a gene; V was cut back by 5 bases and J by 6 bases. Germline V lookup: CDR1 LNHDA, CDR2 SQIVND (reference sequence). The CDR3 runs to 14 residues. The CDR3, as DNA: TGTGCCAGTAGTCCCTCCCTGACAGGGCGCGAGCAGTACTTC. It is translated as CASSPSLTGREQYF.

This chain connects TRBV30 to TRBJ2-7, with unresolved D. CDR3 length: 13 residues. V dropped 3 bases and J dropped 3 bases, with 12 bases sitting between them. CDR1 is GTSNPN, CDR2 SVGIG, per germline (reference sequence). In DNA, the CDR3 is TGTGCCTGGAGGAGAACCAATCTCTACGAGCAGTACTTC. It specifies CAWRRTNLYEQYF.

J is TRBJ2-1 and V is TRBV20-1; D gene uncertain. CDR3 length equals 11 residues. Germline values: CDR1 DFQATT, CDR2 SNEGSKA (reference sequence). The V and J ends lost 6 bases and 10 bases respectively, with 13 bases between them. The CDR3 bases are TGCAGTGCCAACCGCGGAATGGAGCAGTTCTTC. Residues: CSANRGMEQFF.

The chain joins TRBV5-6 to TRBJ2-1; 7 nucleotides align to TRBD2. Trimming at V came to 4 bases and at J to 7 bases, leaving 17 bases not matched to a gene. The CDR3 is made up of 17 amino acids. Germline assignment: CDR1 SGHDT and CDR2 YYEEEE. CDR3 nucleotides: TGTGCCAGCAGCCCCATCGGGGGGTCGGTCAGACTGAATGAGCAGTTCTTC. Amino acids: CASSPIGGSVRLNEQFF.

The chain recombines TRBV30 with TRBJ2-6; perhaps TRBD2 as D (5 bases). V lost 3 bases, J lost 0 bases, and 12 bases lay in between. Germline-derived CDR1 and CDR2 are GTSNPN and SVGIG (reference sequence). The CDR3 totals 16 residues. This CDR3 is CAWSPAGLSGANVLTF. CDR3 in DNA: TGTGCCTGGAGCCCGGCGGGCCTCTCTGGGGCCAACGTCCTGACTTTC.

The rearrangement uses TRBV7-2 and TRBJ1-1; D unresolved. V shed 3 bases and J shed 3 bases, with 14 bases lying between them. The CDR3 extends over 15 amino acids. Germline CDR1 is SGHTA and CDR2 is FQGNSA. The CDR3 DNA is TGTGCCAGCAGCTTGGAGGGCCCCTCTTACACTGAAGCTTTCTTT. Protein: CASSLEGPSYTEAFF.

The V gene is TRBV11-3, the J gene TRBJ2-7; D not resolved. Looked up from germline, CDR1 is SGHNT and CDR2 is YENEEA. This CDR3 is built from 15 residues. V was clipped by 6 bases and J by 2 bases, with 17 bases between them. The CDR3 here is CASRKRQESTYEQYF. The CDR3 bases are TGTGCCAGCAGAAAAAGACAAGAGTCTACCTACGAGCAGTACTTC.

The genes are TRBV3-1 (or the pseudogene TRBV3-2) and TRBJ2-5; 13 bases align to TRBD2. This CDR3 spans 16 amino acids. The germline CDR1 and CDR2 sequences are LGHDT and YNNKEL (reference sequence). V shed 3 bases and J 4 bases; nucleotides not matched to a gene: 5. CDR3 loop: CASSHRTSGSSETQYF. The CDR3 DNA is TGTGCCAGCAGCCACCGGACTAGCGGGAGCTCAGAGACCCAGTACTTC.

This sequence joins TRBV6-5 and TRBJ2-1, with D uncertain. This CDR3 contains 12 residues. Germline CDR1 is MNHEY and CDR2 is SVGAGI. Trimming took off 6 bases at V and 7 bases at J, with 10 bases between the two ends. The CDR3 reads CASRASGNEQFF. The DNA for the CDR3 is TGTGCCAGCAGAGCCTCCGGGAATGAGCAGTTCTTC.

CDR3 residues: CASSSVGTGELFF. Here the CDR3 DNA reads TGCGCCAGCAGCTCTGTGGGAACCGGGGAGCTGTTTTTT. This chain links TRBV5-1 with TRBJ2-2; no definite D call. The CDR3 is 13 residues long. Trimming stripped 3 bases from V and 5 bases from J, with 8 bases between. The V gene's germline CDR1 is SGHRS and CDR2 YFSETQ.

The chain has TRBV19 and TRBJ2-7; 12 nucleotides agree with TRBD1. V shed 4 bases, J shed 2 bases, and the junction held 3 bases outside the gene matches. There are 15 residues in the CDR3. CDR1 and CDR2 (germline): LNHDA, SQIVND (reference sequence). In nucleotides, the CDR3 is TGTGCCAGTAGTACCGGGACAGGGGGCCCCTACGAGCAGTACTTC. Translation: CASSTGTGGPYEQYF.

V is TRBV5-6 and J is TRBJ2-3, with a weak D call TRBD1 (5 bases). The CDR3 is 16 amino acids. Germline V gene sequence: CDR1 SGHDT, CDR2 YYEEEE. Trimming took 4 bases from V and 1 from J, leaving 16 bases between them. The CDR3 sequence: CASSGFDGARTDTQYF. CDR3 bases: TGTGCCAGCAGCGGTTTCGATGGGGCGCGCACAGATACGCAGTATTTT.

The CDR3 sequence is CASSLTGEQYF. The DNA of the CDR3 is TGTGCCAGCAGCTTGACGGGTGAGCAGTACTTC. This chain connects TRBV11-3 to TRBJ2-7; D is uncertain. The germline CDR1 and CDR2 sequences are SGHNT and YENEEA. Between the trimmed V and J ends, which lost 3 bases and 7 bases, there was a span of 7 bases. The CDR3 loop spans 11 amino acids.

The genes are TRBV5-5 and TRBJ1-5; D call uncertain. CDR1 is SGHKS, CDR2 YYEKEE, per germline (reference sequence). The CDR3 loop spans 15 amino acids. Trimming took 4 bases from V and 0 from J, leaving 11 bases between them. The CDR3 coding sequence is TGTGCCAGCAGCGGGGAGCCGTATAGCAATCAGCCCCAGCATTTT. Protein: CASSGEPYSNQPQHF.

The V and J genes are TRBV29-1 and TRBJ2-1; 7 positions match TRBD1. The CDR3 runs 12 residues. Germline CDR1 is SQVTM and CDR2 is ANQGSEA. The trim removed 7 bases at V and 5 bases at J, leaving 5 bases unmatched. DNA of the CDR3: TGCAGCGGCCGACAGGGACACAATGAGCAGTTCTTC. It yields the protein CSGRQGHNEQFF.

The chain carries TRBV9 and TRBJ2-1, with TRBD2 identical over 10 bases. Trimming cost V 1 base and J 9 bases; bases outside gene matches: 7. Germline assignment: CDR1 SGDLS and CDR2 YYNGEE. This CDR3 is 15 amino acids long. Here the CDR3 reads CASSVLAGEGGEQFF. The CDR3 DNA sequence: TGTGCCAGCAGCGTACTAGCGGGAGAGGGCGGTGAGCAGTTCTTC.